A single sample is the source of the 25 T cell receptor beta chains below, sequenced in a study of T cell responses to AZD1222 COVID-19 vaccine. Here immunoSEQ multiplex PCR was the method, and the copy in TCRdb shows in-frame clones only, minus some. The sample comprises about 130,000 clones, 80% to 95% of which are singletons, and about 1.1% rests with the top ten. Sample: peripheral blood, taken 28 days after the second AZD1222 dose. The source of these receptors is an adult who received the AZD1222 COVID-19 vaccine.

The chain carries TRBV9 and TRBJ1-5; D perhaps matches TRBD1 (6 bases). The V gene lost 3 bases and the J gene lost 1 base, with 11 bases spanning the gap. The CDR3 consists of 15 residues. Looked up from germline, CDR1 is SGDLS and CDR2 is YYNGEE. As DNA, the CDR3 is TGTGCCAGCAGCGGTACAGGGTTGAGCAATCAGCCCCAGCATTTT. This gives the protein CASSGTGLSNQPQHF.

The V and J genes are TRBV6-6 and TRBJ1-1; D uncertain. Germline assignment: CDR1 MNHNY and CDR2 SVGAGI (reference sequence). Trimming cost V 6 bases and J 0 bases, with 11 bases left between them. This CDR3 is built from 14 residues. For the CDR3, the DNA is TGTGCCAGCAGCTGGAGTTTCGTGAACACTGAAGCTTTCTTT. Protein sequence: CASSWSFVNTEAFF.

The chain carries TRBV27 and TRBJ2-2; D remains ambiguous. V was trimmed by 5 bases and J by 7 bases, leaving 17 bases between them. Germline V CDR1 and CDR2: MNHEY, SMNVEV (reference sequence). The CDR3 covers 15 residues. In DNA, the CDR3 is TGTGCCAGCAGTACAACGAGAAACCCACGCGGGGAGCTGTTTTTT. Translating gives CASSTTRNPRGELFF.

This CDR3 is CASSLLGTNEKLFF. CDR3 sequence (DNA): TGCGCCAGCAGCTTGTTGGGGACTAATGAAAAACTGTTTTTT. The chain employs TRBV5-1 and TRBJ1-4; D remains ambiguous. Deletions cut 1 base from V and 2 bases from J, with 6 bases between. CDR1 SGHRS and CDR2 YFSETQ come from the germline V gene. CDR3 length: 14 residues. Supplemented by reference TRBV5-1 and TRBJ1-4, the full variable domain reads KAGVTQTPRYLIKTRGQQVTLSCSPISGHRSVSWYQQTPGQGLQFLFEYFSETQRNKGNFPGRFSGRQFSNSRSEMNVSTLELGDSALYLCASSLLGTNEKLFFGSGTQLSVL.

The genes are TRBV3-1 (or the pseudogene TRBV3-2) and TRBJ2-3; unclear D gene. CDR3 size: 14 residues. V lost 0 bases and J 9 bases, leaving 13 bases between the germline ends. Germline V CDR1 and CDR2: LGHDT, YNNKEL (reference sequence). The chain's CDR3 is CASSQDKIVGTQYF. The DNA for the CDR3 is TGTGCCAGCAGCCAAGATAAGATTGTAGGGACGCAGTATTTT.

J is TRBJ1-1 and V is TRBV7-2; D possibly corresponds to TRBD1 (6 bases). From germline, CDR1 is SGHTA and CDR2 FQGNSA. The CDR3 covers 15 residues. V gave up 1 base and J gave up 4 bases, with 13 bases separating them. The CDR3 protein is CASSLGGALSTEAFF. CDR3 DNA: TGTGCCAGCAGCTTAGGGGGGGCCCTGAGCACTGAAGCTTTCTTT.

CDR3 sequence reads: CASSPPGRGTKETQYF. The CDR3 DNA is TGTGCCAGCAGCCCTCCGGGGCGGGGGACGAAAGAGACCCAGTACTTC. The gene calls are TRBV3-1 (or the pseudogene TRBV3-2) and TRBJ2-5; 7 bases are shared with TRBD2. The CDR3 spans 16 residues. The junction had 11 bases not matched to a gene; V was cut back by 4 bases and J by 3 bases. Germline V gene lookup returns CDR1 LGHDT and CDR2 YNNKEL (reference sequence).

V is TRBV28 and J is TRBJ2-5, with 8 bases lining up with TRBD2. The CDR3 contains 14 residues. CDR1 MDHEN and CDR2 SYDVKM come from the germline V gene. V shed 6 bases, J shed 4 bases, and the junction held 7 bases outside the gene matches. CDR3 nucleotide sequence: TGTGCCAGCAGAACGGGGGGGGTTGTAGAGACCCAGTACTTC. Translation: CASRTGGVVETQYF.

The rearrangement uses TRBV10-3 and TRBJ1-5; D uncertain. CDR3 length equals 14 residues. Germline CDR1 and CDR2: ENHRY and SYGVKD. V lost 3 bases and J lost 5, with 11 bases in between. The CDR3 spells CAISDIPSHQPQHF. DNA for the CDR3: TGTGCCATCAGTGACATCCCTTCCCATCAGCCCCAGCATTTT.

CDR3 nucleotide sequence: TGTGCCAGCAGCCGACAGGGACCACGCAATTCACCCCTCCACTTT. Its protein is CASSRQGPRNSPLHF. This chain uses TRBV2 with TRBJ1-6; the match to TRBD1 covers 7 bases. This CDR3 is built from 15 residues. V was clipped by 6 bases and J by 7 bases; unmatched bases: 9. Germline loops: CDR1 SNHLY, CDR2 FYNNEI. The complete variable domain, with remaining parts taken from reference TRBV2 and TRBJ1-6, reads EPEVTQTPSHQVTQMGQEVILRCVPISNHLYFYWYRQILGQKVEFLVSFYNNEISEKSEIFDDQFSVERPDGSNFTLKIRSTKLEDSAMYFCASSRQGPRNSPLHFGNGTRLTVT.

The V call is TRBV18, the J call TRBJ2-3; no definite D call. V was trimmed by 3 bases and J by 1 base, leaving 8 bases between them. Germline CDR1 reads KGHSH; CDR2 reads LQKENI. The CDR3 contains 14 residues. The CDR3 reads CASSPPAGTDTQYF. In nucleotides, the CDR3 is TGTGCCAGCTCACCTCCCGCTGGCACAGATACGCAGTATTTT.

The DNA of the CDR3 is TGCAGCGGGGGACAGGGGGGCGGCTACACCTTC. It codes for CSGGQGGGYTF. The chain joins TRBV29-1 to TRBJ1-2; TRBD1 aligns across 11 bases. The germline CDR1 and CDR2 sequences are SQVTM and ANQGSEA. The J segment lost 8 bases and the V segment lost 7 bases, leaving 3 bases of the junction unmatched. The CDR3 extends over 11 amino acids.

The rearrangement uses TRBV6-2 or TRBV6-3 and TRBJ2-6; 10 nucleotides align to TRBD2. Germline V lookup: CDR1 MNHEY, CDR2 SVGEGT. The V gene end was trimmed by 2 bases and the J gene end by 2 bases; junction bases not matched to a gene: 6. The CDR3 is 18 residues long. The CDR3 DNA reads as TGTGCCAGCAGTTACACACAGCGGGAGGGGGCTGGGGCCAACGTCCTGACTTTC. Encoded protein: CASSYTQREGAGANVLTF.

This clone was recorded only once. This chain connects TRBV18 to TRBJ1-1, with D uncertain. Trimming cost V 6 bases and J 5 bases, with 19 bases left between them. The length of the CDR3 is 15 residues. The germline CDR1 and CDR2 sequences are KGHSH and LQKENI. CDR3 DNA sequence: TGTGCCAGCTCGCCCGAGGGTACAGCCCCTACTGAAGCTTTCTTT. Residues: CASSPEGTAPTEAFF.

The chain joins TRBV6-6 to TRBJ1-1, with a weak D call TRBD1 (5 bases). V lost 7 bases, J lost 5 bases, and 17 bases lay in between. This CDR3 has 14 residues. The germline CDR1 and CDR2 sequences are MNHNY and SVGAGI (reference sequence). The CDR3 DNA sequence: TGTGCCAGCATACCGGGACCCTGGGGTACTGAAGCTTTCTTT. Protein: CASIPGPWGTEAFF.

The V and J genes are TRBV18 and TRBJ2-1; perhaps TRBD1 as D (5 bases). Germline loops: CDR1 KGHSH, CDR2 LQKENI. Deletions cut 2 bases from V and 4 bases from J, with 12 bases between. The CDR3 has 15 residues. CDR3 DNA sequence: TGTGCCAGCTCACCAGGTTCACAGGAGTACAATGAGCAGTTCTTC. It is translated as CASSPGSQEYNEQFF.

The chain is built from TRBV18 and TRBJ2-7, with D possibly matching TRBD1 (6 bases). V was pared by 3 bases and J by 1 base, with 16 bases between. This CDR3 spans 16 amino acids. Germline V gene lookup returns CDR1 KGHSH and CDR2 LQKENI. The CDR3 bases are TGTGCCAGCTCACCGAAACAGGGTTCCCTTTCCTACGAGCAGTACTTC. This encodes CASSPKQGSLSYEQYF.

The CDR3 DNA reads as TGTGCCAGCAGTGAAGTGGACCGGGACTCACCCCTCCACTTT. Translating it yields CASSEVDRDSPLHF. The rearrangement joins TRBV2 to TRBJ1-6, with TRBD1 as a possible D gene (5 bases). The V end lost 1 base, the J end lost 10 bases, and 11 bases lay between the germline ends. The CDR3 covers 14 residues. In germline, CDR1 is SNHLY, CDR2 FYNNEI.

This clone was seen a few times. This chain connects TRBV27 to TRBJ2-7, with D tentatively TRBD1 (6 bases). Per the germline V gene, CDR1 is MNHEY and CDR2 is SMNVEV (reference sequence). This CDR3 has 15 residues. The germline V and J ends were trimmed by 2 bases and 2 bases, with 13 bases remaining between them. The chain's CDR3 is CASSLMTGRTYEQYF. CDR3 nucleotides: TGTGCCAGCAGTTTAATGACAGGTCGGACCTACGAGCAGTACTTC.

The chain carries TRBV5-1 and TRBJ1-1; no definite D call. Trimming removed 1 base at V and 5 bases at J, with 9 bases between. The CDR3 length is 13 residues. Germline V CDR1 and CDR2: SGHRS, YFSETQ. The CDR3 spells CASSLTPWTEAFF. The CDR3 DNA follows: TGCGCCAGCAGCTTGACCCCGTGGACTGAAGCTTTCTTT.

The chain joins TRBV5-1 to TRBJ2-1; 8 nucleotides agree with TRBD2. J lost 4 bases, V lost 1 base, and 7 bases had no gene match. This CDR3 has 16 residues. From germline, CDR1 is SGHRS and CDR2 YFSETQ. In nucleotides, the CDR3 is TGCGCCAGCAGCTTGTACACTAGCGGTTTTTACAATGAGCAGTTCTTC. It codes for CASSLYTSGFYNEQFF.

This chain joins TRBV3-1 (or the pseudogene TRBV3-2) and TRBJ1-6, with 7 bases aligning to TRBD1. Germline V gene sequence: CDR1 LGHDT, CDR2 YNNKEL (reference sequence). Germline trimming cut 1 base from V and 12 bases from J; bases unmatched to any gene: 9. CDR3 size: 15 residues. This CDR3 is CASSQAVQGRGPLHF. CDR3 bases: TGTGCCAGCAGCCAAGCGGTACAGGGGCGGGGACCCCTCCACTTT.

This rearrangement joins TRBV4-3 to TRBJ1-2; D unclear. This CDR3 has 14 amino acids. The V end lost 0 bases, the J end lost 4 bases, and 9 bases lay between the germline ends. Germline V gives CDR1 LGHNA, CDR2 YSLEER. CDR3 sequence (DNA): TGCGCCAGCAGCCAAGATGGAGGTGGCTATGGCTACACCTTC. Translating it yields CASSQDGGGYGYTF.

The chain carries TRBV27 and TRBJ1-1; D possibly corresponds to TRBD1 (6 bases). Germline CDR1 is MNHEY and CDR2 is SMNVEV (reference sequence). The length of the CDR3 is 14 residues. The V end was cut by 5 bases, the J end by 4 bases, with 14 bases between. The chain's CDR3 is CASSPHRESTEAFF. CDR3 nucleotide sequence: TGTGCCAGCAGTCCCCACAGGGAGAGCACTGAAGCTTTCTTT.

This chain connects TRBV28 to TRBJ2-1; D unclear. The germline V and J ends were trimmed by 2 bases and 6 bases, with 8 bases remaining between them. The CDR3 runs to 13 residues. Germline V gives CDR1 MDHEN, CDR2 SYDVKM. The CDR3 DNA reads TGTGCCAGCAGTTTAAGGACGCCCAATGAGCAGTTCTTC. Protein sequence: CASSLRTPNEQFF.